This T cell receptor (beta chain) was captured in a study of cytomegalovirus exposure and HLA in healthy donors. Whole-study results and caveats: Usually a TCR sequence was rare, but some public TCRs were found in many donors. As confirmed in vitro, three CMV-associated chains were specific for CMV antigens. Cytomegalovirus status was reportedly diagnosed by the classifier with high sensitivity and specificity.

This clone is a singleton in its sample. The antigen is unknown. Method: immunoSEQ multiplex PCR; TCRdb's copy keeps in-frame clones and lacks some. Of around 250,000 clones in the sample, nearly 90% were seen once. The sequenced material came from PBMCs. This clonotype originated in a woman under 30 in good health and CMV-seronegative.

This CDR3 is CASRVAGVNPETQYF. The CDR3 DNA is TGTGCCAGCAGGGTAGCGGGGGTCAATCCAGAGACCCAGTACTTC. The rearrangement joins TRBV2 to TRBJ2-5; 9 positions match TRBD2. Germline V gene data show CDR1 as SNHLY and CDR2 as FYNNEI. The V gene end was trimmed by 6 bases and the J gene end by 4 bases; junction bases not matched to a gene: 9. The CDR3 consists of 15 residues. Full variable domain (outside the CDR3, taken from reference TRBV2 and TRBJ2-5): EPEVTQTPSHQVTQMGQEVILRCVPISNHLYFYWYRQILGQKVEFLVSFYNNEISEKSEIFDDQFSVERPDGSNFTLKIRSTKLEDSAMYFCASRVAGVNPETQYFGPGTRLLVL.